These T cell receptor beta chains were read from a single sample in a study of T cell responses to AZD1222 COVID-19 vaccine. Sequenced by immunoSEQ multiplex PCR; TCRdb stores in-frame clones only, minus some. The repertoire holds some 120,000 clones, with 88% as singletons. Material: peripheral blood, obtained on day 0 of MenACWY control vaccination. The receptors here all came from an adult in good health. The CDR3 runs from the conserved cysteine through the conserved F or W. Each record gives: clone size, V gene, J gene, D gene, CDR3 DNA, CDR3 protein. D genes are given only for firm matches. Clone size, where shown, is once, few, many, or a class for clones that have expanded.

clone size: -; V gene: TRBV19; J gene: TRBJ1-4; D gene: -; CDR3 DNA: TGTGCCAGTAGTATCATAGCGGGCGGCGAAAAACTGTTTTTT; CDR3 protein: CASSIIAGGEKLFF
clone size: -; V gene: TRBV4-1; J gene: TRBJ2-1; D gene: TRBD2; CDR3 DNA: TGCGCCAGCAGCCAAAGACGCGTGCTAGCGGAGAGTGCCCACAATGAGCAGTTCTTC; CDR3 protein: CASSQRRVLAESAHNEQFF
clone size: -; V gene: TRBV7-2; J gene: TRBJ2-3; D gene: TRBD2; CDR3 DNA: TGTGCCAGCAGCTTACTCAGCGGGAGGGTCGATACGCAGTATTTT; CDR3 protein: CASSLLSGRVDTQYF
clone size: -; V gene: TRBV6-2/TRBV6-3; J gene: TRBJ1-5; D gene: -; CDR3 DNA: TGTGCCAGCAGTTCCACCGGGGCCTACAATCAGCCCCAGCATTTT; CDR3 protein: CASSSTGAYNQPQHF
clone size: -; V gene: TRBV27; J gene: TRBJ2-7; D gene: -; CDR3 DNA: TGTGCCAGCGGAAGGGACATCGTCTACGAGCAGTACTTC; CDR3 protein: CASGRDIVYEQYF
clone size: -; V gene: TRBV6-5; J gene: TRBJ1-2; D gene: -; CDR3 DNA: TGTGCCAGCAGTACCGGCCCGGACAACTATGGCTACACCTTC; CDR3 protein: CASSTGPDNYGYTF
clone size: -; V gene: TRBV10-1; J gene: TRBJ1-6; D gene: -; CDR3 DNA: TGCGCCAGCAGTGAGTCGACTCGAGGGGGAACCCTCCACTTT; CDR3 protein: CASSESTRGGTLHF
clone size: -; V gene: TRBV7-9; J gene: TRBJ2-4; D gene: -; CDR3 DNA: TGTGCCAGCAGCTCGGGGGTCCGCCTAGCCAAAAACATTCAGTACTTC; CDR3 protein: CASSSGVRLAKNIQYF
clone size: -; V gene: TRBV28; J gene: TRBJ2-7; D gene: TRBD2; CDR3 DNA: TGTGCCAGTTACGAAGCGGGAGTCACTAGCTCCTACGAGCAGTACTTC; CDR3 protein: CASYEAGVTSSYEQYF
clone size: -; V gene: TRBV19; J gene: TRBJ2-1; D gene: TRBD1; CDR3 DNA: TGTGCCAGTAGTATTACCGCCAGGGGGCTATACAATGAGCAGTTCTTC; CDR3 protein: CASSITARGLYNEQFF
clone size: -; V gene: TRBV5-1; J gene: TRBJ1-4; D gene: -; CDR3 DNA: TGCGCCAGCAGCTTGAGGGCCCTTGGAACTAATGAAAAACTGTTTTTT; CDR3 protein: CASSLRALGTNEKLFF
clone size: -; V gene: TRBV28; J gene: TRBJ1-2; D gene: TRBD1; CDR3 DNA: TGTGCCAGCAGTTTATCAGGGGGTGGCTACACCTTC; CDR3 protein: CASSLSGGGYTF
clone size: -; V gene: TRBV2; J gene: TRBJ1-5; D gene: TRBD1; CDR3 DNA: TGTGCCAGCAGTGGGGCAGGGGGATTTAGCAATCAGCCCCAGCATTTT; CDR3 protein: CASSGAGGFSNQPQHF
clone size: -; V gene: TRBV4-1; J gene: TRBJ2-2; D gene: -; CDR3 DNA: TGCGCCAGCAGCCGTAATACCGGGGAGCTGTTTTTT; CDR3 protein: CASSRNTGELFF
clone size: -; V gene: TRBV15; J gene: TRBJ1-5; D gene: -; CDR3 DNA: TGTGCCACCAGCACTACCGTAGGACCCCAGCATTTT; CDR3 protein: CATSTTVGPQHF
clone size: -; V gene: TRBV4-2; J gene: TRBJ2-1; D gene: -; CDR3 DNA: TGTGCCAGCAGGTCCAGCGGCAATGAGCAGTTCTTC; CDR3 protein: CASRSSGNEQFF
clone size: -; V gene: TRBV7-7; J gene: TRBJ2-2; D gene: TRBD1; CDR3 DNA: TGTGCCAGCAGCTTAGTAGCACCGACGGACAGGTTTAACACCGGGGAGCTGTTTTTT; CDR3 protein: CASSLVAPTDRFNTGELFF
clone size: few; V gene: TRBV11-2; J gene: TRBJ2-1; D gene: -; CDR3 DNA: TGTGCCAGCAGCTCCCCCGGGCTAGCGCGGAAACCCGGGGACAATGAGCAGTTCTTC; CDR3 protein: CASSSPGLARKPGDNEQFF
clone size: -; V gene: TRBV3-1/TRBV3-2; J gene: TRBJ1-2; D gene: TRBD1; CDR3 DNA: TGTGCCAGCAGCAATCTGGGAACCGGGACAGGCTATGGCTACACCTTC; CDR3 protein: CASSNLGTGTGYGYTF
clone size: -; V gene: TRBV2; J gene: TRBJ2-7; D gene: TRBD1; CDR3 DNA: TGTGCCAGCAGTGAGAGGCGGAGGGACAGGGGGCTTCTCGAGCAGTACTTC; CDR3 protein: CASSERRRDRGLLEQYF
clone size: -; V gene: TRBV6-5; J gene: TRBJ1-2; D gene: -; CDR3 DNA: TGTGCCAGCAGTTACACCCCAGGGTATGGCTACACCTTC; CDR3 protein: CASSYTPGYGYTF
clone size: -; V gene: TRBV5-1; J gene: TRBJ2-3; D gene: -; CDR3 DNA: TGCGCCAGCAGCTTGGCACAGCGCCGGGATACGCAGTATTTT; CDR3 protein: CASSLAQRRDTQYF
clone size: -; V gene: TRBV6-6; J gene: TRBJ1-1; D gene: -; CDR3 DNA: TGTGCCAGCACGTTACATCTGAACACTGAAGCTTTCTTT; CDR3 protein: CASTLHLNTEAFF
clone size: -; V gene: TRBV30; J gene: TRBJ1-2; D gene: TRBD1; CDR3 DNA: TGTGCCTGGAGTGTATTAAGAACAGGGGGCTATGGCTACACCTTC; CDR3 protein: CAWSVLRTGGYGYTF
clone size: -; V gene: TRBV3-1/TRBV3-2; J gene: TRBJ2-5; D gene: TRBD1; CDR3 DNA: TGTGCCAGCAGCCAAGACCAGGGGGTAAAAGAGACCCAGTACTTC; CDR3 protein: CASSQDQGVKETQYF
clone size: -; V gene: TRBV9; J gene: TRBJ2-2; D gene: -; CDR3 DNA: TGTGCCAGCAGCGCCGTGTTAGGGACCGGGGAGCTGTTTTTT; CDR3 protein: CASSAVLGTGELFF
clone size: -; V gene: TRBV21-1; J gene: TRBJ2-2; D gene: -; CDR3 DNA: TGTGCCAGCAGCACCACCGGGACAGGGGCCGGGGAGCTGTTTTTT; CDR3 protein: CASSTTGTGAGELFF
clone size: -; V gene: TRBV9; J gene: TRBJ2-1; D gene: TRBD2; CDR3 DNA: TGTGCCAGCAGCGGAGTAACTAGCGGAGCCTACAATGAGCAGTTCTTC; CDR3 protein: CASSGVTSGAYNEQFF
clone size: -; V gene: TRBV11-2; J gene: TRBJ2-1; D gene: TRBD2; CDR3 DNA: TGTGCCAGCAGCTTAGTGACTAGCGGGAACAATGAGCAGTTCTTC; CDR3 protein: CASSLVTSGNNEQFF
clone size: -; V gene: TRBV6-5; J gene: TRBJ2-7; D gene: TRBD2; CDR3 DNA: TGTGCCAGCAGTTCCCCCGGGACTAGCTACGAGCAGTACTTC; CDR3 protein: CASSSPGTSYEQYF
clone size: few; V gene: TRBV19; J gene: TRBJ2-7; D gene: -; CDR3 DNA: TGTGCCAGTAGTAATTTTTTCCACGAGCAGTACTTC; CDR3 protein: CASSNFFHEQYF
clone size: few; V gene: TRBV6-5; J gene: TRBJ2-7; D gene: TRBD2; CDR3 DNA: TGTGCCAGCAGTTCAGATACTAGCGGGAGGCCCTACGAGCAGTACTTC; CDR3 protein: CASSSDTSGRPYEQYF